The entry below gives a single T cell receptor beta chain sequence along with its context. Its antigen is still unknown. The entry originates in a study of shared clonotypes between healthy human individuals. Across the whole study: The study used three CD4 naive, three CD4 memory, two CD8 naive and one CD8 memory plate per donor.

Naive CD8 isolation took CD45RO-negative cells positively selected for CCR7 and excluded terminally differentiated effector memory CD45RA+ cells. Researchers divided each subset's genomic DNA evenly across several immunoSEQ plates. This table comes from immunoSEQ multiplex PCR, and its TCRdb copy is limited to in-frame clones, with some not included. The sample has fewer than 850,000 clones; roughly 96% are singletons. Germline V CDR1 and CDR2: KGHSH, LQKENI. The CDR3 covers 16 residues. The V end lost 3 bases, the J end lost 3 bases, and 18 bases lay between the germline ends. Findings of the study overall: Though the depth was large, rarefaction showed that sorted-subset sequencing was incomplete.

The receptor's source is a man between 25 and 39 years old in good health. V is TRBV18 and J is TRBJ2-7, with D maybe TRBD2 (6 bases). The sequencing input was naive CD8+ T cells sorted from blood. The CDR3 region is CASSPGGRVSGYEQYF. As DNA, the CDR3 is TGTGCCAGCTCACCGGGGGGAAGGGTCAGCGGCTACGAGCAGTACTTC.